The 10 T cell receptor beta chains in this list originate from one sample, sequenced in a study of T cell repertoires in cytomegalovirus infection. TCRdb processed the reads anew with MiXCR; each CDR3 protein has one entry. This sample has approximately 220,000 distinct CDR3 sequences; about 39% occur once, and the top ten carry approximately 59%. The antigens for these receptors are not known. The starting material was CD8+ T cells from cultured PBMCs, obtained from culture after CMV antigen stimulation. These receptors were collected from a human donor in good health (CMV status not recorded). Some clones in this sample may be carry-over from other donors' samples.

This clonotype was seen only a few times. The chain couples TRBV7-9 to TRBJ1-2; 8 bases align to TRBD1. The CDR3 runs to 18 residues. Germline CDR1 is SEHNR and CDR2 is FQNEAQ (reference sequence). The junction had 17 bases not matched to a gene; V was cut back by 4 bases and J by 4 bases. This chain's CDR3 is CASSSLEGTGRMGYGYTF. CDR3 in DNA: TGTGCCAGCAGCTCCCTAGAAGGGACAGGTCGGATGGGCTATGGCTACACCTTC.

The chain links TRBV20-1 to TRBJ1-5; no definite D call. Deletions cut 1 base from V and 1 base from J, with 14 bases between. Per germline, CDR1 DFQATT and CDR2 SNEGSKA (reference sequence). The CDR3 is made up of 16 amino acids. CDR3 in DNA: TGCAGTGCTAGAGGGCACCGGGATGGGAGCAATCAGCCCCAGCATTTT. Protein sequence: CSARGHRDGSNQPQHF.

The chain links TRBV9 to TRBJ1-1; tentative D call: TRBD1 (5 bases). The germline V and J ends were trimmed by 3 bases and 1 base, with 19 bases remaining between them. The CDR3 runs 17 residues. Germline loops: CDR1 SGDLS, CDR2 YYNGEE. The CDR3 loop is CASSESSGGKGNTEAFF. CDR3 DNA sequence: TGTGCCAGCAGCGAGTCCTCCGGGGGAAAGGGGAACACTGAAGCTTTCTTT.

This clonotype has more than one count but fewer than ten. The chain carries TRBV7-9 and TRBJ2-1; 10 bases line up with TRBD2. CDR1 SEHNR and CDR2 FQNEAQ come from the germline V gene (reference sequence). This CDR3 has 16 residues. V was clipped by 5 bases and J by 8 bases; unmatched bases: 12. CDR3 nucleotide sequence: TGTGCCAGCAGCCCCGGAATAGCGGGGGGAGTGGATGAGCAGTTCTTC. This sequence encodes CASSPGIAGGVDEQFF.

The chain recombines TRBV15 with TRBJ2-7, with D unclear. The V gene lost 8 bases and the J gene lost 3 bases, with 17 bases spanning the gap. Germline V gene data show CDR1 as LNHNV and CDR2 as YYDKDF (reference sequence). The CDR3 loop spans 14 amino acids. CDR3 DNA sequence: TGTGCCACCGCAACGGGCCTCCGGAGCTACGAGCAGTACTTC. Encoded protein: CATATGLRSYEQYF.

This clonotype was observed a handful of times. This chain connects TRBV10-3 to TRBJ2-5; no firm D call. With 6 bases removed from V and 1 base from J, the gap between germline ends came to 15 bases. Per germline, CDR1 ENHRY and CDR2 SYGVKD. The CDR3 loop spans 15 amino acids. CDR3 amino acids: CAISDEPTVQETQYF. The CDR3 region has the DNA TGTGCCATCAGCGATGAGCCGACGGTCCAAGAGACCCAGTACTTC.

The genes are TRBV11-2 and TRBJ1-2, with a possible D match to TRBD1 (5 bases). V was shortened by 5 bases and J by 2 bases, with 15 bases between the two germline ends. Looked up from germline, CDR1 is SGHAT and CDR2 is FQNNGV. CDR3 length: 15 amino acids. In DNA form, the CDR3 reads TGTGCCAGCAGCGCCCCCGGGACGGCGAACTATGGCTACACCTTC. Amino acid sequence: CASSAPGTANYGYTF.

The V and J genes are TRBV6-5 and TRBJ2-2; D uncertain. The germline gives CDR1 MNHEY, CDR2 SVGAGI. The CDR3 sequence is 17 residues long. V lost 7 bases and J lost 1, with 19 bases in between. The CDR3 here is CASIPSTTSKNTGELFF. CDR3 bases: TGTGCCAGCATTCCCTCAACTACATCCAAGAACACCGGGGAGCTGTTTTTT.

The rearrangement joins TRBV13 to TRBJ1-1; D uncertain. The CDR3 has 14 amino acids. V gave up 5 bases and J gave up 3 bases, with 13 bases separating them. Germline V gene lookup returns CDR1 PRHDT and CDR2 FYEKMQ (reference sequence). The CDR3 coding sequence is TGTGCCAGCAGCCCCCTCCGGGTGGACACTGAAGCTTTCTTT. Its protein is CASSPLRVDTEAFF.

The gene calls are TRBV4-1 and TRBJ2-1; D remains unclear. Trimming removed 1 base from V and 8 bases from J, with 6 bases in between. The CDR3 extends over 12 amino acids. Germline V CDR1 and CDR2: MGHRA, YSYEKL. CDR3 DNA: TGCGCCAGCAGCCAAGTAACAGATGAGCAGTTCTTC. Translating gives CASSQVTDEQFF.